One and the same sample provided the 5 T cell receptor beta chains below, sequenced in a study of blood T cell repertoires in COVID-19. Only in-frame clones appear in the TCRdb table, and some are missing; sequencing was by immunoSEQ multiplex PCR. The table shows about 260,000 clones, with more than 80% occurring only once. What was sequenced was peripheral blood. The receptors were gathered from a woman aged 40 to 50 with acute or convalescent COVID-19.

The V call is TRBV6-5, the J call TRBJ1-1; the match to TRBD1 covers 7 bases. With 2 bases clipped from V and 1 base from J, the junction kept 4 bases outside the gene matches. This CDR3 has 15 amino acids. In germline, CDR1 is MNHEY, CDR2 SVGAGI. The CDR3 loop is CASSYLAGGNTEAFF. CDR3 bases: TGTGCCAGCAGTTACCTAGCAGGGGGGAACACTGAAGCTTTCTTT.

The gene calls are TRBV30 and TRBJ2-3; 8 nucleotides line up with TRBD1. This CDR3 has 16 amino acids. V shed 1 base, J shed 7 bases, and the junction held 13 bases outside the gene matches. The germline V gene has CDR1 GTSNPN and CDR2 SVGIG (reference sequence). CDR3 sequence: CAWSDQGRGLFNTQYF. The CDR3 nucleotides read TGTGCCTGGAGTGACCAGGGCAGGGGGCTATTTAATACGCAGTATTTT.

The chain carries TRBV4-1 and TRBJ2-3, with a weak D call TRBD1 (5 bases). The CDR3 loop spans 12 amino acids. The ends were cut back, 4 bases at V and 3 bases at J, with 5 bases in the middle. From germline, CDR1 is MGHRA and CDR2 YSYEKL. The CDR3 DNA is TGCGCCAGCAGCCCAGGGACAGATACGCAGTATTTT. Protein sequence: CASSPGTDTQYF.

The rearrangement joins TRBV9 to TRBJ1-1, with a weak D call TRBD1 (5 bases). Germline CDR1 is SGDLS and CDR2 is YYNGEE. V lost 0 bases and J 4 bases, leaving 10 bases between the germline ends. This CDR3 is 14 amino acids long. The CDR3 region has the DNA TGTGCCAGCAGCGTAGTCGGGGGTAGCACTGAAGCTTTCTTT. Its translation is CASSVVGGSTEAFF.

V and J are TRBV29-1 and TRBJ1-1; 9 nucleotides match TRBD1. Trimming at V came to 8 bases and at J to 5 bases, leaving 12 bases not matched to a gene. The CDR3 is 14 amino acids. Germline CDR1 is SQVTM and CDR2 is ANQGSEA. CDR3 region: CSWTGALFGTEAFF. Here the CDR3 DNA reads TGCAGCTGGACAGGGGCCCTTTTCGGAACTGAAGCTTTCTTT.